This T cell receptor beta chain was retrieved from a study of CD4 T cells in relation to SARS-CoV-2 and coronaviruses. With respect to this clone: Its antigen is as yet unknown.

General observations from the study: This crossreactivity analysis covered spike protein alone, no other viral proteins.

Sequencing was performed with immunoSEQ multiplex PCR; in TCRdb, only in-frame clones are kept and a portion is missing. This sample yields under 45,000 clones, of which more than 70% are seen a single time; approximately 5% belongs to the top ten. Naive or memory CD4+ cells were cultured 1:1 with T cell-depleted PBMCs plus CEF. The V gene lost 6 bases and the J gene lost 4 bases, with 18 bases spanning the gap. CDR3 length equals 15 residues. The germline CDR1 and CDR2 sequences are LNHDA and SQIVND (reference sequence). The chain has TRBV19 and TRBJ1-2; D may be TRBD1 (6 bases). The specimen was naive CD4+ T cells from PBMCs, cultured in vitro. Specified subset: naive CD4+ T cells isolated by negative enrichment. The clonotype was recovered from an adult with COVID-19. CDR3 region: CASRTPGGLVYGYTF. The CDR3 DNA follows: TGTGCCAGTAGGACACCGGGGGGGCTCGTCTATGGCTACACCTTC.